The TCR beta chain under discussion was sequenced for a study of identical twins. Template switching created a universal primer site, and the cDNA included unique molecular identifiers. TCRdb fed the 5' RACE reads into MiXCR, producing one record per CDR3 protein. The table lists around 220,000 distinct CDR3 sequences, 11% to 15% of them singletons. This clonotype appeared a few times. The TCR originated in a woman younger than 30 in good health. Sequenced input: memory (CD45RO+) T cells sorted from blood.

The CDR3 here is CASRRRFGTDTQYF. CDR3 bases: TGTGCCAGCAGAAGGAGGTTTGGGACAGATACGCAGTATTTT. V and J are TRBV11-2 and TRBJ2-3; D might be TRBD2 (5 bases). Germline V CDR1 and CDR2: SGHAT, FQNNGV. Trimming stripped 6 bases from V and 3 bases from J, with 13 bases between. The CDR3 runs to 14 residues. Variable domain in full (rest from reference TRBV11-2 and TRBJ2-3): EAGVAQSPRYKIIEKRQSVAFWCNPISGHATLYWYQQILGQGPKLLIQFQNNGVVDDSQLPKDRFSAERLKGVDSTLKIQPAKLEDSAVYLCASRRRFGTDTQYFGPGTRLTVL.